The 10 T cell receptor beta chains presented below share a single source sample, sequenced in a study of T cells in Graves' hyperthyroidism and ophthalmopathy. There were TCR beta CDR3 regions amplified from RNA transcripts. A first-round RT-PCR of the TCR CDR3 used the HTBI primer set. Each CDR3 protein is one row after TCRdb ran MiXCR on the multiplex PCR reads. Here the sample spans 550,000 to 700,000 distinct CDR3 sequences, 40% to 55% being singletons. Sequencing used peripheral blood or thyroid tissue (not recorded which). The receptors here all came from an adult woman with Graves' disease, either hyperthyroidism or ophthalmopathy (not recorded which).

This clonotype was seen just once. The rearrangement joins TRBV5-1 to TRBJ1-2; 7 positions match TRBD1. The CDR3 totals 15 residues. Germline lookup yields CDR1 SGHRS and CDR2 YFSETQ. After removal of 4 bases from V and 3 bases from J, the junction contained 9 bases not matched to a gene. The CDR3 coding sequence is TGCGCCAGCAGCCCCGGACAGGAGTTAGACTATGGCTACACCTTC. It translates to CASSPGQELDYGYTF.

This chain links TRBV7-8 with TRBJ1-2; 9 positions match TRBD1. CDR1 and CDR2 from the germline V gene are SGHVS and FQNEAQ. Unmatched junction bases numbered 11, after V lost 10 bases and J lost 8 bases. CDR3 size: 13 residues. The CDR3 is CATLGQGRIGYTF. In nucleotides, the CDR3 is TGTGCCACCCTAGGACAGGGGCGTATAGGCTACACCTTC.

This clonotype occurred a few times. Mismatch with germline at one junction end may stem from a read error. The V call is TRBV7-6, the J call TRBJ1-1; unclear D gene. Germline loops: CDR1 SGHVS, CDR2 FNYEAQ. CDR3 size: 15 residues. DNA for the CDR3: TGTGCCAGCAGCCCCCTTTTAGCTCTGAACACTGAAGTTTTCTTT. Translated, it gives CASSPLLALNTEVFF.

This clonotype was recorded at least ten times. This chain links TRBV6-1 with TRBJ1-1; D may be TRBD1 (5 bases). The germline V and J ends were trimmed by 3 bases and 0 bases, with 8 bases remaining between them. Germline CDR1 reads MNHNS; CDR2 reads SASEGT. This CDR3 is 14 amino acids long. CDR3: CASSEKGMNTEAFF. CDR3 nucleotides: TGTGCCAGCAGTGAGAAGGGGATGAACACTGAAGCTTTCTTT.

Many counts were recorded for this clonotype. A junction end diverges from the germline sequence, so it may reflect a read error. The chain recombines TRBV9 with TRBJ1-5; D is unclear. The CDR3 is made up of 13 amino acids. Germline CDR1 SGDLS, CDR2 YYNGEE. The CDR3 protein is CASSVAPARPLHF. CDR3 DNA: TGTGCCAGCAGCGTAGCTCCCGCCCGTCCCCTGCATTTT.

The J gene is TRBJ2-1, the V gene TRBV24-1, with 9 bases fitting TRBD2. V was pared by 0 bases and J by 6 bases, with 26 bases of the junction left unmatched. Germline CDR1 KGHDR, CDR2 SFDVKD. The CDR3 has 23 amino acids. CDR3 coding DNA: TGTGCCACCAGTGATTTGGGGACTAGCAGTTTCCCATTGACCGGGACAGTGGGCAATGAGCAGTTCTTC. Its translation is CATSDLGTSSFPLTGTVGNEQFF.

This chain connects TRBV11-1 to TRBJ1-6, with D hard to call. This CDR3 comprises 15 residues. CDR1 SGHAT and CDR2 FQDESV come from the germline V gene (reference sequence). V was cut by 5 bases and J by 14 bases, with 22 bases left in between. The CDR3 protein is CASSHYRDLGEALHF. CDR3 in DNA: TGTGCCAGCAGCCATTACAGAGATCTGGGTGAAGCCCTCCACTTT.

This clonotype was observed many times. The chain combines TRBV7-3 with TRBJ2-2, with D hard to call. This CDR3 is built from 14 residues. Germline CDR1 and CDR2: SGHTA and FQGTGA. The V end was cut by 2 bases, the J end by 2 bases, with 6 bases between. For the CDR3, the DNA is TGTGCCAGCAGCTTATTAGCAAACACCGGGGAGCTGTTTTTT. This codes for CASSLLANTGELFF.

The genes are TRBV5-1 and TRBJ1-4; no clear D gene. The CDR3 covers 14 residues. CDR1 and CDR2 from the germline V gene are SGHRS and YFSETQ. The ends were cut back, 3 bases at V and 8 bases at J, with 14 bases in the middle. The CDR3 spells CASSYVGSGEKLFF. CDR3 nucleotides: TGCGCCAGCAGCTACGTCGGCTCCGGCGAAAAACTGTTTTTT.

V is TRBV7-9 and J is TRBJ2-5; unclear D gene. The V gene lost 10 bases and the J gene lost 7 bases, with 22 bases spanning the gap. CDR3 size: 14 residues. Germline CDR1 and CDR2: SEHNR and FQNEAQ (reference sequence). Here the CDR3 DNA reads TGTGCCATCAGTGAGTCTAACTTCATTGTGACCCAGTACTTC. It codes for CAISESNFIVTQYF. Together with reference TRBV7-9 and TRBJ2-5, the CDR3 gives the full variable domain: DTGVSQNPRHKITKRGQNVTFRCDPISEHNRLYWYRQTLGQGPEFLTYFQNEAQLEKSRLLSDRFSAERPKGSFSTLEIQRTEQGDSAMYLCAISESNFIVTQYFGPGTRLLVL.